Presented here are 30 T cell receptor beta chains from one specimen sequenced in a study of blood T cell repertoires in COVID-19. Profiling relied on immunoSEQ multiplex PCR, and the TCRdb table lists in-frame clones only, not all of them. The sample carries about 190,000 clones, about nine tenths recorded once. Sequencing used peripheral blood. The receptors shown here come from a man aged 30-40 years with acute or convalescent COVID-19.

In DNA form, the CDR3 reads TGTGCCAGCAGTCGAACAGGGGAAAAACTGTTTTTT. Amino acids: CASSRTGEKLFF. The chain joins TRBV27 to TRBJ1-4, with D possibly matching TRBD1 (6 bases). Germline loops: CDR1 MNHEY, CDR2 SMNVEV (reference sequence). Trimming took 5 bases from V and 8 from J, leaving 9 bases between them. This CDR3 region has 12 residues.

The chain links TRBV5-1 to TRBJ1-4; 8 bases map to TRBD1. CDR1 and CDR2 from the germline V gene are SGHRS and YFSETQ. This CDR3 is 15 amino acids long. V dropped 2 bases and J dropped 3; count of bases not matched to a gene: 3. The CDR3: CASSLQQGANEKLFF. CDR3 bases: TGCGCCAGCAGCTTACAACAGGGGGCTAATGAAAAACTGTTTTTT.

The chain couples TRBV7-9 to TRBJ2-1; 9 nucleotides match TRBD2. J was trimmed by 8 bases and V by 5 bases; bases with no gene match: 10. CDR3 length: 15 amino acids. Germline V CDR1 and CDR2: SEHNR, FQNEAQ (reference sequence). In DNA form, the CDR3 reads TGTGCCAGCAGCGCAGCTAGCGGGGAACGGGATGAGCAGTTCTTC. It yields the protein CASSAASGERDEQFF.

The CDR3 DNA sequence: TGTGCCATCAGTGAGGGGCAGGGGTGGTCACCCCTCCACTTT. Translating gives CAISEGQGWSPLHF. V is TRBV10-3 and J is TRBJ1-6; D may be TRBD1 (6 bases). V dropped 2 bases and J dropped 10 bases, with 12 bases sitting between them. The CDR3 has 14 amino acids. Germline CDR1 reads ENHRY; CDR2 reads SYGVKD.

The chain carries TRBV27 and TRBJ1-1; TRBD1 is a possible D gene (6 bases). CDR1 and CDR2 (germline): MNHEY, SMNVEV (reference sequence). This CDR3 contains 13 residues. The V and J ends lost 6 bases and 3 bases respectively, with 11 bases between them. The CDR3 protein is CASSGQPYTEAFF. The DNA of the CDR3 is TGTGCCAGCAGCGGACAGCCTTACACTGAAGCTTTCTTT.

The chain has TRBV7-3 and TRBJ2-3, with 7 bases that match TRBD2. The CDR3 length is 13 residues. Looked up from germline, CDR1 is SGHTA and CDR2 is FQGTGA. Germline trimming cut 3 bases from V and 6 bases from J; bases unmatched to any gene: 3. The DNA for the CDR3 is TGTGCCAGCAGCTTGGCGGGAGTCGATACGCAGTATTTT. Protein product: CASSLAGVDTQYF. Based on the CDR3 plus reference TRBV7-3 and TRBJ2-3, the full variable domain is GAGVSQTPSNKVTEKGKYVELRCDPISGHTALYWYRQSLGQGPEFLIYFQGTGAADDSGLPNDRFFAVRPEGSVSTLKIQRTERGDSAVYLCASSLAGVDTQYFGPGTRLTVL.

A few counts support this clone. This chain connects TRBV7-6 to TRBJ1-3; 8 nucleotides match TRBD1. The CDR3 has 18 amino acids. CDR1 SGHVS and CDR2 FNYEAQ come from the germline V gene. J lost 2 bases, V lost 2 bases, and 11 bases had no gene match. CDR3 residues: CASSLFKTGGATGNTIYF. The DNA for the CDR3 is TGTGCCAGCAGCTTATTTAAAACAGGGGGGGCAACTGGAAACACCATATATTTT. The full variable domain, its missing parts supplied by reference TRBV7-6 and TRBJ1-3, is GAGVSQSPRYKVTKRGQDVALRCDPISGHVSLYWYRQALGQGPEFLTYFNYEAQQDKSGLPNDRFSAERPEGSISTLTIQRTEQRDSAMYRCASSLFKTGGATGNTIYFGEGSWLTVV.

CDR3 protein: CASAGTERSPLHF. The CDR3 DNA reads as TGTGCCAGCGCCGGGACTGAACGTTCACCCCTCCACTTT. The chain is built from TRBV6-5 and TRBJ1-6; tentatively, D is TRBD1 (5 bases). CDR3 length: 13 residues. Germline loops: CDR1 MNHEY, CDR2 SVGAGI. V shed 8 bases and J shed 9 bases, with 14 bases lying between them.

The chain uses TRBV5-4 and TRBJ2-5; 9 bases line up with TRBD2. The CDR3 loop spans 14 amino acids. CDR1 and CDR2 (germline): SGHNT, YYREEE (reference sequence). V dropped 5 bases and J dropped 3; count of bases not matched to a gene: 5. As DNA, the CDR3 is TGTGCCAGCAGGGGCGGGGGGGAAAAAGAGACCCAGTACTTC. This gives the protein CASRGGGEKETQYF.

CDR3 sequence reads: CAWTPSRSSGQETQYF. The DNA for the CDR3 is TGTGCCTGGACTCCTTCGCGGTCTAGCGGCCAAGAGACCCAGTACTTC. The chain employs TRBV30 and TRBJ2-5; 7 positions match TRBD2. Per the germline V gene, CDR1 is GTSNPN and CDR2 is SVGIG (reference sequence). The junction had 12 bases not matched to a gene; V was cut back by 4 bases and J by 1 base. The CDR3 length is 16 residues.

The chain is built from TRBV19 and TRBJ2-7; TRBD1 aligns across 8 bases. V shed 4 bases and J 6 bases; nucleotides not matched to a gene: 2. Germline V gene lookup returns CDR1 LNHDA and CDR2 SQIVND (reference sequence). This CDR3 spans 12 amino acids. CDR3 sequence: CASSSTGGEQYF. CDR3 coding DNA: TGTGCCAGTAGTAGCACAGGGGGCGAGCAGTACTTC.

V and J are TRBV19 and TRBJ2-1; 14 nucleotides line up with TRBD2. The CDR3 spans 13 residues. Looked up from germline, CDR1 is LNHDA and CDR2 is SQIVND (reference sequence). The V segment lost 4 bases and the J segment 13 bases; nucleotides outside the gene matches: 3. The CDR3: CASSTGLAGVQFF. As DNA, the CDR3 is TGTGCCAGTAGTACGGGACTAGCGGGAGTACAGTTCTTC. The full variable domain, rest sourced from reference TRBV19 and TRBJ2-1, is DGGITQSPKYLFRKEGQNVTLSCEQNLNHDAMYWYRQDPGQGLRLIYYSQIVNDFQKGDIAEGYSVSREKKESFPLTVTSAQKNPTAFYLCASSTGLAGVQFFGPGTRLTVL.

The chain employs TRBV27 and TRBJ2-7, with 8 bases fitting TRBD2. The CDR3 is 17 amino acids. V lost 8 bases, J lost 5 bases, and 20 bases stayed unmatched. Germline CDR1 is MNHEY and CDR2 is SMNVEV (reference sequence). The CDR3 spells CASARTLMRGGRNEQYF. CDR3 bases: TGTGCCAGCGCCCGGACACTTATGCGGGGCGGGAGGAACGAGCAGTACTTC.

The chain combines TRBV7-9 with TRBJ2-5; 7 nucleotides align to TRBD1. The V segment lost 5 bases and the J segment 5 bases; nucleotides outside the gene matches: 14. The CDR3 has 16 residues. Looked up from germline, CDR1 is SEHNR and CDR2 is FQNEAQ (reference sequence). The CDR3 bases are TGTGCCAGCAGCCCACGGCCCGGGACAGCTCCGGAGACCCAGTACTTC. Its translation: CASSPRPGTAPETQYF.

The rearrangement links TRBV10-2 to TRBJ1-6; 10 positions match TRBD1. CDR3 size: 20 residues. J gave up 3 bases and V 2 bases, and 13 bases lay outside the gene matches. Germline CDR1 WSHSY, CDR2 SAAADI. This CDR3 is CASSEMVPGTGAGYNSPLHF. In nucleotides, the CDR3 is TGCGCCAGCAGTGAGATGGTTCCCGGGACAGGGGCTGGCTATAATTCACCCCTCCACTTT.

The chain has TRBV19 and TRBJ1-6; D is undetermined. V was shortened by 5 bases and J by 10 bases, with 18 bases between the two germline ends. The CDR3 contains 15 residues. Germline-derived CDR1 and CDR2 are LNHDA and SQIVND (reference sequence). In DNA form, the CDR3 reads TGTGCCAGTAGTTCCGGCCAACACATGGGCTCACCCCTCCACTTT. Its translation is CASSSGQHMGSPLHF.

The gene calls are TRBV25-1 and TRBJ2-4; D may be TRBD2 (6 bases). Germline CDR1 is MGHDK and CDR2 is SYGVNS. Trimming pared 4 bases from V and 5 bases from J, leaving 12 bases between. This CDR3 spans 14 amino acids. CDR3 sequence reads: CASSVAGRENIQYF. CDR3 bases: TGTGCCAGCAGTGTTGCGGGGCGAGAAAACATTCAGTACTTC.

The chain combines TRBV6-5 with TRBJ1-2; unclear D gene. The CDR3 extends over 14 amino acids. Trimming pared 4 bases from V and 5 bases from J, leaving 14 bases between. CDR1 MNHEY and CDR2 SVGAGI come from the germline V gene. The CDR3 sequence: CASSSSRLGYGYTF. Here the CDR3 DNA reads TGTGCCAGCAGTTCCAGTCGACTGGGTTATGGCTACACCTTC.

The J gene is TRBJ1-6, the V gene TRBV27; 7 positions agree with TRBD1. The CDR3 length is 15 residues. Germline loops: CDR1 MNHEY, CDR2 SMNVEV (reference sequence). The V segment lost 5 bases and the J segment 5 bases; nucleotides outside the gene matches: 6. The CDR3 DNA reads TGTGCCAGCAGTCCCCTTGACAGGGATAATTCACCCCTCCACTTT. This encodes CASSPLDRDNSPLHF.

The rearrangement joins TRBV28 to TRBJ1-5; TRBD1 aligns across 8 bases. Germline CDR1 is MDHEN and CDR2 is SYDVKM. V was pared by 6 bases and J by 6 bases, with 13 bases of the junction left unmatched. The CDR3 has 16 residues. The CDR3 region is CASRNLGQGLSQPQHF. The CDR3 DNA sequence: TGTGCCAGCAGAAACCTCGGACAGGGCCTTAGTCAGCCCCAGCATTTT.

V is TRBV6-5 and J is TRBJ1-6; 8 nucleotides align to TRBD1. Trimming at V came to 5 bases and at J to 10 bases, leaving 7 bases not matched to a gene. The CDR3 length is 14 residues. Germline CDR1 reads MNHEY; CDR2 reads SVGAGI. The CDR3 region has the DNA TGTGCCAGCAGTAAGGGACAGGCAACCTCACCCCTCCACTTT. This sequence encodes CASSKGQATSPLHF.

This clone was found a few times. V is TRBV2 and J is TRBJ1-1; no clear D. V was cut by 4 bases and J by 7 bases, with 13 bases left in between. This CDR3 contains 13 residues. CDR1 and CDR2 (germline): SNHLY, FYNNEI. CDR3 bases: TGTGCCAGCAGTGTCGGCGGGCCTTATGAAGCTTTCTTT. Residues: CASSVGGPYEAFF.

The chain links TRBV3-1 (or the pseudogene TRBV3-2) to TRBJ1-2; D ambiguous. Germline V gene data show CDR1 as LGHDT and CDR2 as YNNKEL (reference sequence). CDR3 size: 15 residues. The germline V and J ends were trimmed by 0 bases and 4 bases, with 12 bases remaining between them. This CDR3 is CASSQDLGPGYGYTF. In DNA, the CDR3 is TGTGCCAGCAGCCAAGATTTGGGCCCCGGCTATGGCTACACCTTC.

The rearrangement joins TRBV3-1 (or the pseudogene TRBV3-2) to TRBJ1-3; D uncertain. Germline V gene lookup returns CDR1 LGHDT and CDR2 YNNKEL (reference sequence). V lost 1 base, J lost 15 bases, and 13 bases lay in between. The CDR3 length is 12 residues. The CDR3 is CASSQGGGRGYF. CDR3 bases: TGTGCCAGCAGCCAAGGAGGCGGCCGGGGATATTTT.

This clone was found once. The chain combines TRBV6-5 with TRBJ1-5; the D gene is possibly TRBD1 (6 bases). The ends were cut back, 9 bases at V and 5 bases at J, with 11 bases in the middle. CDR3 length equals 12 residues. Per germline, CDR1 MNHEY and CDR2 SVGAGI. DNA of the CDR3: TGTGCCAGTGGGACAACGGATCAGCCCCAGCATTTT. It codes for CASGTTDQPQHF.

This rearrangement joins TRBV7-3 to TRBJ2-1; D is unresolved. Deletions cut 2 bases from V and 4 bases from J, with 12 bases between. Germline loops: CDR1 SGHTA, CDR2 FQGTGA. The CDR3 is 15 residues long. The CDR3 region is CASSLSHKSYNEQFF. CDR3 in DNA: TGTGCCAGCAGCTTATCTCACAAGTCGTACAATGAGCAGTTCTTC. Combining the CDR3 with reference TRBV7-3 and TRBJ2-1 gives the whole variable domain GAGVSQTPSNKVTEKGKYVELRCDPISGHTALYWYRQSLGQGPEFLIYFQGTGAADDSGLPNDRFFAVRPEGSVSTLKIQRTERGDSAVYLCASSLSHKSYNEQFFGPGTRLTVL.

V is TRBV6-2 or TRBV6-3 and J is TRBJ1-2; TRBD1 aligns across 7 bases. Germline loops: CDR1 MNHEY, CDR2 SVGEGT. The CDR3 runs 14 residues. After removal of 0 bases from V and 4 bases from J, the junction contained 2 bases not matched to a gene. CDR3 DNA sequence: TGTGCCAGCAGTTACTCCGGGACAGTCTATGGCTACACCTTC. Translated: CASSYSGTVYGYTF.

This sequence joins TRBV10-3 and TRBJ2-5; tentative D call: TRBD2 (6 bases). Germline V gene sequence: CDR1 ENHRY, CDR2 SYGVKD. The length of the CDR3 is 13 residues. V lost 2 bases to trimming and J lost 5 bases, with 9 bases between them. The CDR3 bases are TGTGCCATCAGTGAGGGCGGAGGGGAGACCCAGTACTTC. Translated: CAISEGGGETQYF.

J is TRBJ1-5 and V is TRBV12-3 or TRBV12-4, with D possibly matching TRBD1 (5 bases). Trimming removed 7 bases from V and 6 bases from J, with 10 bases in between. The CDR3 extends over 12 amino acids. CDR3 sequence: CASNSGGQPQHF. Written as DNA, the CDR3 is TGTGCCAGCAACTCGGGGGGTCAGCCCCAGCATTTT.

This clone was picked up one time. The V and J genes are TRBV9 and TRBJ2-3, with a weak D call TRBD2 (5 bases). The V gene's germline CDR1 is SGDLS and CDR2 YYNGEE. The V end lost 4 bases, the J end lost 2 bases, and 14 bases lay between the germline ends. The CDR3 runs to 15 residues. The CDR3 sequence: CASSPRGRNTDTQYF. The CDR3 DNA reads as TGTGCCAGCAGCCCCCGGGGTCGGAACACAGATACGCAGTATTTT.